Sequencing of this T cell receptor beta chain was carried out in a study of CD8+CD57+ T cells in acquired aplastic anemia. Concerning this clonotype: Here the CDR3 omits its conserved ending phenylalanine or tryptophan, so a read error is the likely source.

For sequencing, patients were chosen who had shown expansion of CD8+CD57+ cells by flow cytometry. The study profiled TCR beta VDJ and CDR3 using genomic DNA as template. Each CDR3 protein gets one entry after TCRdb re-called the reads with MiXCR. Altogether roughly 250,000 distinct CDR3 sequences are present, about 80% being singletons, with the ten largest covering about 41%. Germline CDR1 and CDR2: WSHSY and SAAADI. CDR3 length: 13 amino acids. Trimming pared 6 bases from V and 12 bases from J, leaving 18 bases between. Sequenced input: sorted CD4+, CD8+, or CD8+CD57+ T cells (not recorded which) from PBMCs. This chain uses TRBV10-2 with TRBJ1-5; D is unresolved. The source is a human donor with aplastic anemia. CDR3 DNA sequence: TGCGCCAGCAGCGGGTCTTCAAGTCAACACCAGCATTAT. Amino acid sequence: CASSGSSSQHQHY.